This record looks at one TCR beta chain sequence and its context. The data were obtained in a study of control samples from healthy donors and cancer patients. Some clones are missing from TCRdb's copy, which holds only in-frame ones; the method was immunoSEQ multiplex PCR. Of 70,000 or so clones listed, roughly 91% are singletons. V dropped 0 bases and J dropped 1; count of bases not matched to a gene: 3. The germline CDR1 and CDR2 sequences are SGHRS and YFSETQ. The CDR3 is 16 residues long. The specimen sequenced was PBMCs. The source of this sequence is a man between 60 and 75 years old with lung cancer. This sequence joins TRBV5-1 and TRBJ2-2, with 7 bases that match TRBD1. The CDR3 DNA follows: TGCGCCAGCAGCTTGGGGACAGGAGAGAACACCGGGGAGCTGTTTTTT. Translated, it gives CASSLGTGENTGELFF. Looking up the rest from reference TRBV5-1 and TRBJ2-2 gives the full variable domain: KAGVTQTPRYLIKTRGQQVTLSCSPISGHRSVSWYQQTPGQGLQFLFEYFSETQRNKGNFPGRFSGRQFSNSRSEMNVSTLELGDSALYLCASSLGTGENTGELFFGEGSRLTVL.